This T cell receptor (beta chain) comes out of a study of T cell changes during pregnancy in multiple sclerosis. Some clones are missing from TCRdb's copy, which holds only in-frame ones; the method was immunoSEQ multiplex PCR. This sample has tens of thousands of clones, with around 94% found just once. Germline CDR1 is MRHNA and CDR2 is SNTAGT. The CDR3 covers 16 residues. Losses at the gene ends were 6 bases for V and 9 bases for J; bases not matched to a gene: 10. The chain uses TRBV6-4 and TRBJ2-1, with 14 bases identical to TRBD2. The origin of this receptor is a female donor with multiple sclerosis, enrolled in a pregnancy study. This specimen consisted of peripheral blood, obtained in the third trimester of pregnancy. The CDR3 protein is CASRASGLAGAGEQFF. CDR3 bases: TGTGCCAGCAGAGCCTCGGGACTAGCGGGAGCCGGTGAGCAGTTCTTC.